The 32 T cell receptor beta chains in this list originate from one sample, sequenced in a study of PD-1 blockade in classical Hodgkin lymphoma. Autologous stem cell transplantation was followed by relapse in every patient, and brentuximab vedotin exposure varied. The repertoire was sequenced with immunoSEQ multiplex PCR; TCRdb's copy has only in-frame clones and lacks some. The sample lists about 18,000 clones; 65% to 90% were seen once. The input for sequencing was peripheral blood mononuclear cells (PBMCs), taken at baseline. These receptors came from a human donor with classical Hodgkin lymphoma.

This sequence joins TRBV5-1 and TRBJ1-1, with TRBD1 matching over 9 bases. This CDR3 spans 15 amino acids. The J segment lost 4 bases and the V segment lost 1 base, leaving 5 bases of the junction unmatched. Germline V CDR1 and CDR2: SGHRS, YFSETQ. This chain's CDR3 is CASSLRWTGVTEAFF. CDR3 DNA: TGCGCCAGCAGCTTGAGATGGACAGGGGTCACTGAAGCTTTCTTT.

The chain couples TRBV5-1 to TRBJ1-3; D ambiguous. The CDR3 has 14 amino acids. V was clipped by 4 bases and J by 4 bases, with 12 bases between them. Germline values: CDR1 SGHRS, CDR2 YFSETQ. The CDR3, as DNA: TGCGCCAGCAGCCCCCGTACCCCCGGAAACACCATATATTTT. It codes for CASSPRTPGNTIYF. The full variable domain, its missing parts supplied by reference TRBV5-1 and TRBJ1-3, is KAGVTQTPRYLIKTRGQQVTLSCSPISGHRSVSWYQQTPGQGLQFLFEYFSETQRNKGNFPGRFSGRQFSNSRSEMNVSTLELGDSALYLCASSPRTPGNTIYFGEGSWLTVV.

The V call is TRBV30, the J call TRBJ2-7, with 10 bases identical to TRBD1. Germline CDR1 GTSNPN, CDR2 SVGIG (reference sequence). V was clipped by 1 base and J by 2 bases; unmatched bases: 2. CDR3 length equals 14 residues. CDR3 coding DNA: TGTGCCTGGAGTGGACAGGGGGCCACCTACGAGCAGTACTTC. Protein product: CAWSGQGATYEQYF.

CDR3 nucleotide sequence: TGTGCCAGCAGCTTCCTAGCGGGGAACACAGATACGCAGTATTTT. Protein: CASSFLAGNTDTQYF. V gene TRBV5-4 combines with J gene TRBJ2-3; 9 nucleotides match TRBD2. The V gene end was trimmed by 2 bases and the J gene end by 2 bases; junction bases not matched to a gene: 3. Germline V CDR1 and CDR2: SGHNT, YYREEE (reference sequence). This CDR3 contains 15 residues.

The CDR3 sequence: CASSIDRADGNQPQHF. CDR3 nucleotide sequence: TGTGCCAGCAGCATTGACAGGGCTGATGGCAATCAGCCCCAGCATTTT. V and J are TRBV7-9 and TRBJ1-5, with 7 nucleotides matching TRBD1. Germline assignment: CDR1 SEHNR and CDR2 FQNEAQ (reference sequence). There are 16 residues in the CDR3. Trimming took 5 bases from V and 2 from J; bases not matched to a gene: 9.

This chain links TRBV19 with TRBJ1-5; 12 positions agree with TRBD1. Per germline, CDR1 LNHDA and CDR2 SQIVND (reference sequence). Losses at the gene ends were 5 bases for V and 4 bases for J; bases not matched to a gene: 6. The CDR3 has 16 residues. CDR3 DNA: TGTGCCAGTAGTCGGGACAGGGGGCTAGGTAATCAGCCCCAGCATTTT. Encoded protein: CASSRDRGLGNQPQHF.

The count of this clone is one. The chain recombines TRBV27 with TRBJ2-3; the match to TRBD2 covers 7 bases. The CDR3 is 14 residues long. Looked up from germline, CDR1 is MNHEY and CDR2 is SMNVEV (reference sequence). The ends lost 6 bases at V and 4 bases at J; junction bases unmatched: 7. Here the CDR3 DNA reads TGTGCCAGCAGCCGCGCTGGGGGGGCAGATACGCAGTATTTT. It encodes CASSRAGGADTQYF.

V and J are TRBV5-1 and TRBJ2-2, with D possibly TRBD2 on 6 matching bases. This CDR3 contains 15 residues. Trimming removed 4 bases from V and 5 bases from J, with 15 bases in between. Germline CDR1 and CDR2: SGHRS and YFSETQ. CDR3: CASSRGNQRTGELFF. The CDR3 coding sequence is TGCGCCAGCAGCCGGGGGAATCAGAGGACCGGGGAGCTGTTTTTT.

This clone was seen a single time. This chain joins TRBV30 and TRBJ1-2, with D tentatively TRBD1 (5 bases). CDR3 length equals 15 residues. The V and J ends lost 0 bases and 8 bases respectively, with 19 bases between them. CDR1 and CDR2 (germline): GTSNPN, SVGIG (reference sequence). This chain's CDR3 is CAWSVIGDGAKGYTF. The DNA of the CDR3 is TGTGCCTGGAGTGTAATCGGGGACGGCGCTAAGGGCTACACCTTC.

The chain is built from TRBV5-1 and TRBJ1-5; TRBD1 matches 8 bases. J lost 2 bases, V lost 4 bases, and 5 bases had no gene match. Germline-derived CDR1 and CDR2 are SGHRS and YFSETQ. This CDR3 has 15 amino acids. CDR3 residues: CASSRGTGRNQPQHF. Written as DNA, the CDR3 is TGCGCCAGCAGCAGAGGGACAGGACGCAATCAGCCCCAGCATTTT.

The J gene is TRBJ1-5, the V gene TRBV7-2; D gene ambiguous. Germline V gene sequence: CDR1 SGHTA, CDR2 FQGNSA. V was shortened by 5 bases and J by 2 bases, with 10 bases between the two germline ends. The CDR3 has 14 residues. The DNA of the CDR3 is TGTGCCAGCAGCATGACTGGGGGCAATCAGCCCCAGCATTTT. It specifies CASSMTGGNQPQHF.

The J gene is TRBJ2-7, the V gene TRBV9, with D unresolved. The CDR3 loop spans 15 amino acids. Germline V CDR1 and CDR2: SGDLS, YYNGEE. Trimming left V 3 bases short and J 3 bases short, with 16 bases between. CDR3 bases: TGTGCCAGCAGCGCAGGACCCAGGACGGACTACGAGCAGTACTTC. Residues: CASSAGPRTDYEQYF.

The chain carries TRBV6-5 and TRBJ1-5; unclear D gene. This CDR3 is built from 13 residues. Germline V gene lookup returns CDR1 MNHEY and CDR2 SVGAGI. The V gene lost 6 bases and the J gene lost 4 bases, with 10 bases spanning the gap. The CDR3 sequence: CASSLTPNQPQHF. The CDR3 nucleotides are TGTGCCAGCAGCTTGACGCCAAATCAGCCCCAGCATTTT.

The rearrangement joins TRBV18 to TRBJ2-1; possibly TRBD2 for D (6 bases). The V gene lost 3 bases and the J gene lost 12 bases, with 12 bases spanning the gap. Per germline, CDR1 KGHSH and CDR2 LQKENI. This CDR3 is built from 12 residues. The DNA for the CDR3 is TGTGCCAGCTCACCCTCTAGCGTCTCGCAGTTCTTC. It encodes CASSPSSVSQFF.

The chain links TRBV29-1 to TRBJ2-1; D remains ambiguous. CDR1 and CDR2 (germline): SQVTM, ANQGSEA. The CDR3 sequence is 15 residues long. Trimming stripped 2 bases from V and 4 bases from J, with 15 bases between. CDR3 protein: CSVETDTDTYNEQFF. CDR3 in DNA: TGCAGCGTTGAAACTGATACAGATACATACAATGAGCAGTTCTTC.

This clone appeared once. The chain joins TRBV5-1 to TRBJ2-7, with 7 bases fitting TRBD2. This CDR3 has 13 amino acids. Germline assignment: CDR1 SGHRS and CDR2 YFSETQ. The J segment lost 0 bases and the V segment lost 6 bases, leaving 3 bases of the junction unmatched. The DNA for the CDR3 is TGCGCCAGCAATAGCGGGTACTCCTACGAGCAGTACTTC. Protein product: CASNSGYSYEQYF.

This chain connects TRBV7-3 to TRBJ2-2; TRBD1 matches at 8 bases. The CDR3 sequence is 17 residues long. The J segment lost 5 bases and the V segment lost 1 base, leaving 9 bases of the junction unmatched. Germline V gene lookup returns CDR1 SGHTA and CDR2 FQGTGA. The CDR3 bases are TGTGCCAGCAGCTTAATACCTCGGACAGGGAGGACCGGGGAGCTGTTTTTT. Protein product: CASSLIPRTGRTGELFF. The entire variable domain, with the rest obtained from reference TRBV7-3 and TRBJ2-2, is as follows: GAGVSQTPSNKVTEKGKYVELRCDPISGHTALYWYRQSLGQGPEFLIYFQGTGAADDSGLPNDRFFAVRPEGSVSTLKIQRTERGDSAVYLCASSLIPRTGRTGELFFGEGSRLTVL.

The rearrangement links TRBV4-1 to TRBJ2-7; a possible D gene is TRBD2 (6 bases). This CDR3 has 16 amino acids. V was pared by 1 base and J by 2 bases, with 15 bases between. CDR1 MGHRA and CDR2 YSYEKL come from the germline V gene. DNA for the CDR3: TGCGCCAGCAGCCAAGGGGTTTTTACTAGCACCTACGAGCAGTACTTC. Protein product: CASSQGVFTSTYEQYF.

This CDR3 reads CASSQRATDTQYF. As DNA, the CDR3 is TGTGCCAGCAGCCAGCGGGCCACAGATACGCAGTATTTT. The chain links TRBV11-3 to TRBJ2-3; possibly TRBD2 for D (6 bases). V dropped 5 bases and J dropped 2 bases, with 8 bases sitting between them. Germline assignment: CDR1 SGHNT and CDR2 YENEEA. The CDR3 runs to 13 residues.

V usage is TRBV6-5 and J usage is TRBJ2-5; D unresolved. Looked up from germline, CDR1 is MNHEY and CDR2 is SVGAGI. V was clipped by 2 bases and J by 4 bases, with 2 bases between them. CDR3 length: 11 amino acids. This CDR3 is CASSYGETQYF. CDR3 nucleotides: TGTGCCAGCAGTTACGGAGAGACCCAGTACTTC.

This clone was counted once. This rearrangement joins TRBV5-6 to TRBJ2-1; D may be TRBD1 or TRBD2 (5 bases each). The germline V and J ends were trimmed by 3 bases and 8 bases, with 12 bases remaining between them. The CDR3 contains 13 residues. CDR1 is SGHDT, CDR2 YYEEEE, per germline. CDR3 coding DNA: TGTGCCAGCAGCTATGGGGACCAGTATGAGCAGTTCTTC. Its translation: CASSYGDQYEQFF.

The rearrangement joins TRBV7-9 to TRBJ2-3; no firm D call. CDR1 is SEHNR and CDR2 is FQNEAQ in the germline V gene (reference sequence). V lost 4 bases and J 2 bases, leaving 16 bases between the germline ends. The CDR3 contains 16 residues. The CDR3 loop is CASSSWVSQPTDTQYF. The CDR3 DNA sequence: TGTGCCAGCAGCTCCTGGGTCTCCCAGCCCACAGATACGCAGTATTTT. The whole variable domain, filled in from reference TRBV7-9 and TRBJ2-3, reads DTGVSQNPRHKITKRGQNVTFRCDPISEHNRLYWYRQTLGQGPEFLTYFQNEAQLEKSRLLSDRFSAERPKGSFSTLEIQRTEQGDSAMYLCASSSWVSQPTDTQYFGPGTRLTVL.

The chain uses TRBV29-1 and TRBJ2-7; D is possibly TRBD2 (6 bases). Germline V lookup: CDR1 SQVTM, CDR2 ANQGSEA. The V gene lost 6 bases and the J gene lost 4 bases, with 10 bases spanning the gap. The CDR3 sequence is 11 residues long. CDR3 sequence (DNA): TGCAGCGTCTTCGCGGGGTACGAGCAGTACTTC. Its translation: CSVFAGYEQYF.

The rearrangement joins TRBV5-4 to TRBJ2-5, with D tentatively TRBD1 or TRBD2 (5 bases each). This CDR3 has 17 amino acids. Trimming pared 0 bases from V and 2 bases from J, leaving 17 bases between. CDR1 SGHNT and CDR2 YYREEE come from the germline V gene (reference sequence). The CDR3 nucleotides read TGTGCCAGCAGCTTGGTAGTACGGGCAGGGAGACAAGAGACCCAGTACTTC. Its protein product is CASSLVVRAGRQETQYF.

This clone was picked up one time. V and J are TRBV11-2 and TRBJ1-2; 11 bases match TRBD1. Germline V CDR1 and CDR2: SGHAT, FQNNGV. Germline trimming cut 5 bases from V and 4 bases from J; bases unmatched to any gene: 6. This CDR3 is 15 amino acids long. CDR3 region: CASSPWTGGIYGYTF. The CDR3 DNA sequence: TGTGCCAGCAGCCCTTGGACAGGGGGCATCTATGGCTACACCTTC.

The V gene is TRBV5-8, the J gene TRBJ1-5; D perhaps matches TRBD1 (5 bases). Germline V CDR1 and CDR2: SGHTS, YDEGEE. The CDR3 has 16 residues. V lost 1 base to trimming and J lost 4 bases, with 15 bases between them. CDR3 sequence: CASSLYGTVGNQPQHF. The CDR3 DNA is TGTGCCAGCAGCTTGTACGGGACTGTCGGGAATCAGCCCCAGCATTTT.

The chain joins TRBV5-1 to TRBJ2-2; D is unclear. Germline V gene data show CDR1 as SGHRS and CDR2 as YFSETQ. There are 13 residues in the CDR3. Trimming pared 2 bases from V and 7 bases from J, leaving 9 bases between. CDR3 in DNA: TGCGCCAGCAGCTTTCGGCTGGGCGGGGAGCTGTTTTTT. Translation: CASSFRLGGELFF.

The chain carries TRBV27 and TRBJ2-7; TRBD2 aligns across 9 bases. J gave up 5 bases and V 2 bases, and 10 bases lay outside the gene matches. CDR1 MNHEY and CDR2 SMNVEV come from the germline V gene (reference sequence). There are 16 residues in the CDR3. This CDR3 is CASSLTDSGRSHEQYF. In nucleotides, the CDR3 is TGTGCCAGCAGTTTAACAGACAGCGGGAGGTCCCACGAGCAGTACTTC.

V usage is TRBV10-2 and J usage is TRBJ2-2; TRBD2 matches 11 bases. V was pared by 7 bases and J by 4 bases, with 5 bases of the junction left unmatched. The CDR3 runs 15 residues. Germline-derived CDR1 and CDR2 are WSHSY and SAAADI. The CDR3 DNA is TGCGCCAGCAACGCACTAGCGGGGGCCACCGGGGAGCTGTTTTTT. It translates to CASNALAGATGELFF.

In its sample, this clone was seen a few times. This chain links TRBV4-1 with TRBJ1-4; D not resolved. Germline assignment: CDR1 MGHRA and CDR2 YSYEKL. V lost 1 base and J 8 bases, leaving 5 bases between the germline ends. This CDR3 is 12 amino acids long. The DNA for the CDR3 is TGCGCCAGCAGCCAAGCGGTGGAAAAACTGTTTTTT. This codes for CASSQAVEKLFF.

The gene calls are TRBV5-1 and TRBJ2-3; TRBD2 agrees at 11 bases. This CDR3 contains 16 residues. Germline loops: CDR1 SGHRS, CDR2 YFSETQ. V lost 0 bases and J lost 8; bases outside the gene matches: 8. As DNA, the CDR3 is TGCGCCAGCAGCTTGGATTTAGAACTAGCGGGGGTTACGCAGTATTTT. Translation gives CASSLDLELAGVTQYF.

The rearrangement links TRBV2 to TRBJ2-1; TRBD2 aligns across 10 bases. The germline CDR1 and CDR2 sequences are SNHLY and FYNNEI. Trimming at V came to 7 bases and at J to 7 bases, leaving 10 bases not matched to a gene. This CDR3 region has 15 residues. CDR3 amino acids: CASTLVLAGYNEQFF. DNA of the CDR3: TGTGCCAGCACCTTGGTACTAGCGGGGTATAATGAGCAGTTCTTC.